The present T cell receptor beta chain was sequenced within a study of intratumoral heterogeneity in liver cancer. About the full investigation: In the full cohort of roughly 14 patients, the median age was 63 years and the majority of patients were male. To investigate intratumor heterogeneity, the study integrated RNA-seq, DNA sequencing, TCR-seq and SNP array data drawn from multiple regions of hepatocellular carcinoma specimens. Of the approximately 68 multiregional samples collected from around 15 HCC patients in the overall cohort, approximately 51 were tumoral regions and approximately 20 were adjacent nontumoral regions. What the work shows at the level of the full study, not this receptor alone: Limitations acknowledged by the authors included a relatively low number of patients and under-sampled representation of tumor-infiltrating lymphocytes. TCR sequencing was reported to confirm the RNA-seq-based estimates of regional differences in tumor-infiltrating lymphocyte burden. Within each sequenced patient, no significant difference in overall T cell clonality was found between tumor regions. In every sequenced patient, tumor region b showed significantly fewer unique T-cell clonal expansions than tumor region a.

From its cysteine to its phenylalanine, the CDR3 spans 15 amino acids. The read is trimmed to its CDR3 DNA, 45 bases read in frame from base 1. V loses 2 bases, J loses 4 bases, and the germline ends lie 14 bases apart. Taken from the germline V gene (reference sequence), the CDR1 and CDR2 loops are MNHEY and SMNVEV. As regards this clone: Its antigen is currently not known. Within one base of it there is no much larger clone, and no base qualities were kept.

The H label marked samples taken from distinct, geographically separated regions of the hepatocellular carcinoma nodule. All patients had early-stage hepatocellular carcinoma and received no therapy before surgical resection. No macroscopic evidence of necrosis or hemorrhage was present in the sampled areas. Multiple regions from a couple of patients were subjected to TCR sequencing (ImmunoSeq). Each frozen resection tissue sample was taken at least 1 cm away from every other sample. Genomic DNA was isolated from bulk tissue with the DNeasy blood and tissue kit. The immunoSEQ assay was used to sequence TCR beta chain CDR3 regions from genomic DNA. Rearranged VDJ segments were amplified with primers annealing to V and J segments. The study's processing was this. The ImmunoSeq Analyzer software was used to calculate clonality and richness metrics. To find clones with differing abundance between regions, Fisher's exact test was applied together with a beta-binomial method for extra stringency. TCRdb took this table from immuneACCESS and kept in-frame rearrangements with V and J called. Such tables lack part of the clones; where checked against another copy, unresolved V genes explain under half of the gap, and the rest is unexplained. That table supplies the V and J calls and clone size; D and trimming were determined from the DNA. This sample is represented by roughly 2,700 clones; about two thirds of them were singletons. The ten biggest clones cover 45% of the sample.

This sequence uses TRBV27 and TRBJ1-2; tentative D gene TRBD1, with 6 bases matching. Sample: tumor tissue, taken before any cancer treatment. The sequence derives from a woman aged 70-85 years with hepatocellular carcinoma. In nucleotide form, the sequence is TGTGCCAGCAGTTTAAATGGACTGGGGGCCTATGGCTACACCTTC. It is translated as CASSLNGLGAYGYTF.